Listed here are 26 T cell receptor beta chains from one sample, sequenced in a study of human T cells and chemical hapten exposure. Using its own MiXCR run on the RACE reads, TCRdb lists one record per CDR3 protein. This sample carries 87,000 or so distinct CDR3 sequences, 8% to 10% of them seen once, and the ten largest clones take more than 3%. The sample's time point: pre-sensitization, week 0. Treatment reported: therapeutic diphenylcyclopropenone sensitization with weekly scalp DPC. This specimen consisted of whole blood, obtained in connection with sensitization to the hapten diphenylcyclopropenone (DPC). The source of these receptors is a woman aged 40 to 50 with alopecia areata. Some clones in this sample may be carry-over from other donors' samples.

This clonotype came up a few times. This chain uses TRBV10-3 with TRBJ2-5; D perhaps matches TRBD1 (5 bases). The CDR3 runs 13 residues. The V gene lost 3 bases and the J gene lost 7 bases, with 12 bases spanning the gap. Germline assignment: CDR1 ENHRY and CDR2 SYGVKD. The CDR3 coding sequence is TGTGCCATCAGTGACCAGGGCCAGGGGACCCAGTACTTC. Translation gives CAISDQGQGTQYF.

This clonotype occurred a few times. The chain employs TRBV12-3 or TRBV12-4 and TRBJ2-1; D ambiguous. The CDR3 spans 12 residues. V was shortened by 5 bases and J by 9 bases, with 11 bases between the two germline ends. The chain's CDR3 is CASSPTLVEQFF. The CDR3, as DNA: TGTGCCAGCAGTCCTACTCTTGTTGAGCAGTTCTTC.

As concerns this clonotype: With a much larger clone just one base away, this may be a read error. The chain recombines TRBV18 with TRBJ1-4, with 10 bases aligning to TRBD1. This CDR3 has 14 amino acids. Germline loops: CDR1 KGHSH, CDR2 LQKENI. After removal of 7 bases from V and 6 bases from J, the junction contained 5 bases not matched to a gene. The CDR3 region is CASLLTGGYEKLFF. The CDR3 bases are TGTGCCAGCTTACTGACAGGGGGCTATGAAAAACTGTTTTTT.

The table lists this clonotype with a few counts. V and J are TRBV7-2 and TRBJ1-2; D gene unclear. Germline values: CDR1 SGHTA, CDR2 FQGNSA. The V gene lost 3 bases and the J gene lost 2 bases, with 7 bases spanning the gap. The CDR3 loop spans 13 amino acids. Here the CDR3 reads CASSFFTNYGYTF. CDR3 nucleotides: TGTGCCAGCAGCTTTTTCACCAACTATGGCTACACCTTC.

The sample holds many counts of this clonotype. This chain links TRBV5-4 with TRBJ2-7; a weak D match, TRBD1 (6 bases). V was cut by 10 bases and J by 2 bases, with 16 bases left in between. The CDR3 length is 13 residues. Germline values: CDR1 SGHNT, CDR2 YYREEE (reference sequence). CDR3 bases: TGTGCCCTCGGGCTAGGGGGAACCTACGAGCAGTACTTC. Protein product: CALGLGGTYEQYF.

The V gene is TRBV29-1, the J gene TRBJ1-1; D not resolved. The CDR3 is 12 amino acids. The V end was cut by 5 bases, the J end by 4 bases, with 11 bases between. Per the germline V gene, CDR1 is SQVTM and CDR2 is ANQGSEA. The CDR3 region is CSVLGRSTEAFF. CDR3 in DNA: TGCAGCGTTTTAGGGCGGAGCACTGAAGCTTTCTTT.

The J gene is TRBJ1-5, the V gene TRBV29-1; tentative D call: TRBD1 (5 bases). The V end was cut by 6 bases, the J end by 2 bases, with 20 bases between. Germline CDR1 reads SQVTM; CDR2 reads ANQGSEA. The CDR3 has 16 amino acids. CDR3 loop: CSVTVSGSMGNQPQHF. The DNA of the CDR3 is TGCAGCGTGACAGTGTCCGGCAGCATGGGCAATCAGCCCCAGCATTTT.

Remarks on this clonotype: A much bigger clone sits one base away, suggesting this may be a read error. The chain joins TRBV30 to TRBJ2-2, with 7 bases that match TRBD1. CDR1 is GTSNPN and CDR2 is SVGIG in the germline V gene (reference sequence). The CDR3 has 14 amino acids. CDR3 nucleotides: TGTGCCTGGAGACAGGGGTCGAGGACCGCGGAGCTGTTTTTT. It codes for CAWRQGSRTAELFF.

This clonotype was found many times. The chain couples TRBV7-2 to TRBJ1-3, with D hard to call. Germline V gene lookup returns CDR1 SGHTA and CDR2 FQGNSA. With 1 base removed from V and 0 bases from J, the gap between germline ends came to 13 bases. The CDR3 totals 17 residues. The DNA of the CDR3 is TGTGCCAGCAGCTTAGACAAACGTTTGTCCTCTGGAAACACCATATATTTT. It is translated as CASSLDKRLSSGNTIYF.

This clonotype was seen at least ten times. CDR3 amino acids: CASRIRGADQETQYF. CDR3 nucleotide sequence: TGTGCCAGCAGGATAAGGGGGGCCGACCAAGAGACCCAGTACTTC. J is TRBJ2-5 and V is TRBV6-5, with D perhaps TRBD1 or TRBD2 (6 bases each). The germline V gene has CDR1 MNHEY and CDR2 SVGAGI. Trimming cost V 6 bases and J 0 bases, with 14 bases left between them. The length of the CDR3 is 15 residues.

The table lists this clonotype with a count of one. The genes are TRBV5-4 and TRBJ2-1; D not resolved. V was cut by 4 bases and J by 5 bases, with 13 bases left in between. The germline V gene has CDR1 SGHNT and CDR2 YYREEE (reference sequence). The CDR3 is 14 residues long. CDR3 protein: CASSLGRADNEQFF. CDR3 sequence (DNA): TGTGCCAGCAGCCTGGGCCGGGCGGACAATGAGCAGTTCTTC. The complete variable domain, with remaining parts taken from reference TRBV5-4 and TRBJ2-1, reads ETGVTQSPTHLIKTRGQQVTLRCSSQSGHNTVSWYQQALGQGPQFIFQYYREEENGRGNFPPRFSGLQFPNYSSELNVNALELDDSALYLCASSLGRADNEQFFGPGTRLTVL.

Many counts were recorded for this clonotype. CDR3 in amino acids: CSAERVGRRTQYF. CDR3 DNA sequence: TGCAGCGCCGAAAGAGTGGGGCGAAGGACCCAGTACTTC. This chain links TRBV29-1 with TRBJ2-5; weak D call: TRBD1 (5 bases). V was cut by 7 bases and J by 7 bases, with 19 bases left in between. Germline assignment: CDR1 SQVTM and CDR2 ANQGSEA. This CDR3 region has 13 residues.

This clonotype occurred a few times. Written as DNA, the CDR3 is TGTGCCAGCAGTTTAGGGGGAGACATCGAAAAACTGTTTTTT. Its protein is CASSLGGDIEKLFF. The chain has TRBV12-3 or TRBV12-4 and TRBJ1-4; no clear D gene. V was pared by 1 base and J by 8 bases, with 11 bases between. This CDR3 has 14 amino acids.

The V and J genes are TRBV5-4 and TRBJ1-1; 7 positions match TRBD1. The CDR3 is 14 amino acids. Germline V CDR1 and CDR2: SGHNT, YYREEE (reference sequence). Trimming cost V 3 bases and J 4 bases; bases outside gene matches: 6. DNA of the CDR3: TGTGCCAGCAGCTCACAGGGGCAGGGCACTGAAGCTTTCTTT. Translating it yields CASSSQGQGTEAFF.

The sample holds many counts of this clonotype. The chain links TRBV6-5 to TRBJ1-2; TRBD1 matches at 11 bases. CDR1 and CDR2 from the germline V gene are MNHEY and SVGAGI. This CDR3 is built from 16 residues. V lost 2 bases, J lost 4 bases, and 6 bases stayed unmatched. CDR3 loop: CASSYTRTGGGYGYTF. The CDR3 DNA follows: TGTGCCAGCAGTTACACACGGACAGGGGGCGGCTATGGCTACACCTTC.

CDR3 bases: TGTGCCAGCAGTGGGTTCGACAGCTACGAGCAGTACTTC. The encoded protein is CASSGFDSYEQYF. The chain couples TRBV6-1 to TRBJ2-7; possible D gene TRBD1, 5 bases. Between the trimmed V and J ends, which lost 4 bases and 3 bases, there was a span of 10 bases. Germline V CDR1 and CDR2: MNHNS, SASEGT. The CDR3 spans 13 residues.

This clonotype has at least ten counts. The genes are TRBV7-8 and TRBJ1-3, with a possible D match to TRBD1 (5 bases). V gave up 5 bases and J gave up 0 bases, with 14 bases separating them. The CDR3 is 16 amino acids. Germline assignment: CDR1 SGHVS and CDR2 FQNEAQ. CDR3 nucleotides: TGTGCCAGCAGCGTTAGGGGACCCCTCTCTGGAAACACCATATATTTT. Translation gives CASSVRGPLSGNTIYF.

The chain recombines TRBV12-3 or TRBV12-4 with TRBJ2-7, with TRBD2 matching 8 bases. This CDR3 spans 13 amino acids. Losses at the gene ends were 3 bases for V and 3 bases for J; bases not matched to a gene: 1. In DNA form, the CDR3 reads TGTGCCAGCAGTTTTCGGGAGGGCTACGAGCAGTACTTC. Translation: CASSFREGYEQYF.

This clonotype was seen repeatedly, ten times or more. The V gene is TRBV20-1, the J gene TRBJ2-7, with D maybe TRBD1 (5 bases). With 4 bases removed from V and 2 bases from J, the gap between germline ends came to 15 bases. The CDR3 extends over 14 amino acids. Germline loops: CDR1 DFQATT, CDR2 SNEGSKA (reference sequence). The CDR3 sequence: CSATPFDSPYEQYF. CDR3 sequence (DNA): TGCAGTGCTACCCCTTTTGACAGCCCCTACGAGCAGTACTTC.

This clonotype was counted between two and nine times. The CDR3 reads CASSLSWTSTQYF. CDR3 sequence (DNA): TGTGCCAGCAGTTTATCCTGGACAAGTACGCAGTATTTT. The rearrangement uses TRBV27 and TRBJ2-3, with a tentative D call TRBD1 (5 bases). The germline CDR1 and CDR2 sequences are MNHEY and SMNVEV (reference sequence). The CDR3 is made up of 13 amino acids. V shed 0 bases and J shed 8 bases, with 9 bases lying between them.

This clonotype was observed a few times. The CDR3 bases are TGTGCCAGCAGCCAAGGGGGCCGAGCGTTGGAGCAGTACTTC. This gives the protein CASSQGGRALEQYF. This chain connects TRBV7-6 to TRBJ2-7, with TRBD1 identical over 7 bases. Germline V CDR1 and CDR2: SGHVS, FNYEAQ. The CDR3 runs 14 residues. V trimming: 5 bases; J trimming: 7 bases; junction bases outside the gene matches: 11.

The chain uses TRBV28 and TRBJ2-3, with D possibly TRBD2 on 6 matching bases. This CDR3 comprises 18 residues. V lost 4 bases, J lost 0 bases, and 20 bases lay in between. CDR1 and CDR2 (germline): MDHEN, SYDVKM. The CDR3 region has the DNA TGTGCCAGCAGTTCCCTAGTGGTTTGGGGGGAAAGCACAGATACGCAGTATTTT. This gives the protein CASSSLVVWGESTDTQYF.

This clonotype showed up just a few times. The rearrangement uses TRBV6-5 and TRBJ2-2; 8 nucleotides line up with TRBD2. Per the germline V gene, CDR1 is MNHEY and CDR2 is SVGAGI. Trimming cost V 5 bases and J 0 bases; bases outside gene matches: 2. The length of the CDR3 is 15 residues. The CDR3: CASSDGGANTGELFF. CDR3 nucleotide sequence: TGTGCCAGCAGTGACGGGGGGGCGAACACCGGGGAGCTGTTTTTT.

This clonotype was counted between two and nine times. This chain connects TRBV7-2 to TRBJ2-1; the D gene could be TRBD1 or TRBD2 (6 bases each). V was shortened by 7 bases and J by 8 bases, with 12 bases between the two germline ends. Germline V lookup: CDR1 SGHTA, CDR2 FQGNSA. The CDR3 length is 12 residues. The chain's CDR3 is CASNSGAYEQFF. The CDR3 coding sequence is TGTGCCAGCAACTCGGGGGCGTATGAGCAGTTCTTC.

This clonotype was found a few times. The chain uses TRBV4-3 and TRBJ2-1; 10 nucleotides agree with TRBD2. Germline V lookup: CDR1 LGHNA, CDR2 YSLEER. The length of the CDR3 is 17 residues. V lost 0 bases, J lost 4 bases, and 6 bases stayed unmatched. The DNA of the CDR3 is TGCGCCAGCAGCCAAGATCCAATAGCGGGGGGTTACAATGAGCAGTTCTTC. As protein: CASSQDPIAGGYNEQFF.

This clonotype was seen at least ten times. The chain recombines TRBV7-8 with TRBJ2-1; D ambiguous. Trimming cost V 5 bases and J 9 bases, with 14 bases left between them. The germline V gene has CDR1 SGHVS and CDR2 FQNEAQ. The length of the CDR3 is 13 residues. The CDR3 region has the DNA TGTGCCAGCAGCCCTTCTAGGGCGGCTGAGCAGTTCTTC. Amino acids: CASSPSRAAEQFF.